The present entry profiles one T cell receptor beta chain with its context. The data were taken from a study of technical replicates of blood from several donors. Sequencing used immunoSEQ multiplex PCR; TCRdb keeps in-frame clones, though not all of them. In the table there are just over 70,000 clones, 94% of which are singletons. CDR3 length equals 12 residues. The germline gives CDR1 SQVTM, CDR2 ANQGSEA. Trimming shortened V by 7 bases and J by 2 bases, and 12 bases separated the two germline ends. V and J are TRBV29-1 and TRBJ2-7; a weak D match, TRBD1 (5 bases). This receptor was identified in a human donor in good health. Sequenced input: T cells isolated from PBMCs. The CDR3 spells CSAGHATYEQYF. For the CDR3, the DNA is TGCAGCGCTGGACATGCTACCTACGAGCAGTACTTC.